The 8 T cell receptor beta chains below come from one sample, sequenced in a study of T cell clonality in common variable immunodeficiency (dated by TCRdb to the mid-2010s). The protocol used for the library was the immunoSEQ multiplex PCR assay. As stored in TCRdb, this immuneACCESS dataset retains in-frame rearrangements with V and J assigned. A fraction of the clones does not appear; measured against another copy, unresolved V genes explain less than half of the discrepancy, and the remainder lacks a known reason. In this sample the table shows approximately 60,000 clones, and no singletons are among them. Together, the top ten hold approximately 0.84% of the sample. Specimen: peripheral blood mononuclear cells. All receptors derive from a person between 18 and 75 years old in good health.

This clone was seen ten or more times. The CDR3 is cut off 3 residues early in the read; its end comes from the germline J gene. This chain joins TRBV5-4 and TRBJ1-2; D gene ambiguous. Per germline, CDR1 SGHNT and CDR2 YYREEE (reference sequence). V lost 5 bases, J lost 3 bases, and 14 bases lay in between. The CDR3 covers 14 residues. This CDR3 is CASSGPELDYGYTF. The DNA read from the CDR3 is TGTGCCAGCAGTGGCCCAGAGTTGGACTATGGC.

This clone was counted only a few times. The read ends 3 residues before the CDR3 terminus; that terminus is restored from the germline J gene. The chain carries TRBV30 and TRBJ1-2; D may be TRBD1 (5 bases). This CDR3 comprises 16 residues. CDR1 is GTSNPN and CDR2 is SVGIG in the germline V gene (reference sequence). The CDR3 DNA, read in part, is TGTGCCTGGAGGGGACCTCTAGCGGGAGTATCCAATGAC. Its translation is CAWRGPLAGVSND. The full-length CDR3 reads as CAWRGPLAGVSNDYTF.

This clone was recorded many times. Coverage ceases 3 residues before the CDR3 finishes, and the germline J gene fills in the end. The genes are TRBV18 and TRBJ1-2; 8 bases match TRBD1. Germline-derived CDR1 and CDR2 are KGHSH and LQKENI. The CDR3 has 15 residues. V lost 4 bases to trimming and J lost 0 bases; unmatched junction nucleotides: 4. CDR3 in amino acids: CASSRRTGTNYGYTF. The part of the CDR3 DNA that was read is TGTGCCAGCTCACGACGGACAGGGACTAACTATGGC.

Ten or more counts support this clone. The CDR3 extends 3 residues past the end of the read, so its final part is completed from the germline J gene. J is TRBJ2-1 and V is TRBV7-2; 8 nucleotides match TRBD2. This CDR3 is 14 amino acids long. Germline V gene lookup returns CDR1 SGHTA and CDR2 FQGNSA. J was trimmed by 6 bases and V by 3 bases; bases with no gene match: 4. The covered CDR3 bases are TGTGCCAGCAGCTTTACCGGGACTAGCAATGAG. This translates into CASSFTGTSNE. From start to end, the CDR3 is CASSFTGTSNEQFF.

A note on this clone: The DNA ends 3 residues before the CDR3 does, and the rest of the CDR3 is filled in from the germline J gene. This chain connects TRBV10-3 to TRBJ1-6; 7 bases match TRBD1. The V and J ends lost 0 bases and 10 bases, in that order; junction bases with no gene match: 9. The germline gives CDR1 ENHRY, CDR2 SYGVKD. The length of the CDR3 is 16 residues. The covered CDR3 bases are TGTGCCATCAGTGAGTCGACGGGACAGTCGATCTCACCC. It specifies CAISESTGQSISP. In full, the CDR3 reads CAISESTGQSISPLHF.

This clone was recorded many times. The read ends 3 residues early relative to the CDR3; the germline J gene fills the gap. The chain recombines TRBV5-4 with TRBJ2-1; tentative D call: TRBD1 (6 bases). The CDR3 sequence is 16 residues long. V gave up 0 bases and J gave up 0 bases, with 10 bases separating them. Germline CDR1 is SGHNT and CDR2 is YYREEE (reference sequence). The CDR3 DNA, read in part, is TGTGCCAGCAGCTTGGGACAGGAGAGCTCCTACAATGAG. This gives the protein CASSLGQESSYNE. The complete CDR3 sequence is CASSLGQESSYNEQFF. Full variable domain (rest looked up from reference TRBV5-4 and TRBJ2-1): ETGVTQSPTHLIKTRGQQVTLRCSSQSGHNTVSWYQQALGQGPQFIFQYYREEENGRGNFPPRFSGLQFPNYSSELNVNALELDDSALYLCASSLGQESSYNEQFFGPGTRLTVL.

This clone has at least ten counts. The CDR3 extends 3 residues past the end of the read, so its final part is completed from the germline J gene. The chain is built from TRBV10-3 and TRBJ1-1; 9 nucleotides line up with TRBD1. CDR1 is ENHRY, CDR2 SYGVKD, per germline. The junction had 13 bases not matched to a gene; V was cut back by 6 bases and J by 5 bases. This CDR3 has 16 residues. The CDR3 DNA, read in part, is TGTGCCATCAGCGCTGCGACAGGGGGGCATGTAACTGAA. It yields the protein CAISAATGGHVTE. The CDR3, in full, reads CAISAATGGHVTEAFF.

As to this clone: Read coverage stops 3 residues before the CDR3 terminus; the germline J gene supplies the remainder. V is TRBV2 and J is TRBJ2-6; D perhaps matches TRBD2 (6 bases). The CDR3 contains 16 residues. V dropped 8 bases and J dropped 0 bases, with 14 bases sitting between them. Germline CDR1 is SNHLY and CDR2 is FYNNEI. CDR3 DNA (partial): TGTGCCAGCCGCCGGGACTTCCCCTCTGGGGCCAACGTC. Translated: CASRRDFPSGANV. The full CDR3 protein is CASRRDFPSGANVLTF.